Sequencing of this T cell receptor (beta chain) was carried out in a study of shared clonotypes between healthy human individuals. Study-wide findings and caveats: The sharing of 5% to 5.5% of naive CD4 clonotypes was seen across a few donors.

Concerning this clone: Its antigen is still unknown.

All donors qualified as healthy HIV-negative adults and had experienced no recent acute infections or vaccinations. V was shortened by 4 bases and J by 0 bases, with 16 bases between the two germline ends. CDR3 length equals 17 residues. The V gene's germline CDR1 is SGHVS and CDR2 FQNEAQ. Method: immunoSEQ multiplex PCR; TCRdb's copy keeps in-frame clones and lacks some. Among about 2.3 million clones listed, over 85% were seen once. The chain joins TRBV7-8 to TRBJ1-5; weak D call: TRBD1 (5 bases). Sequenced input: naive CD4+ T cells from PBMCs. Described subset: CD45RA+ positively selected. This TCR came from a man aged 18 to 29 in good health. Some clones in this sample may be carry-over from other donors' samples. Here the CDR3 reads CASSSDQGGYSNQPQHF. The CDR3 DNA sequence: TGTGCCAGCAGCTCAGACCAGGGTGGGTATAGCAATCAGCCCCAGCATTTT.